Reported below is one T cell receptor (beta chain). The sample is drawn from a study of blood T cell repertoires in COVID-19. Someone with COVID-19 had been met by exposed participants within 2 weeks before study entry. Original processing methods: For nucleated cells, counts were estimated from reference gene primer amplification. TCRdb's table, derived via immunoSEQ multiplex PCR, lists solely in-frame clones and lacks some. The V and J calls and clone size are taken from that table; D and trimming were inferred from the DNA. The sample yields some 360,000 clones, about nine tenths seen once. Germline values: CDR1 MDHEN, CDR2 SYDVKM. V was pared by 1 base and J by 11 bases, with 9 bases between. The CDR3 is made up of 12 amino acids.

The sample was PBMCs or T cells enriched from blood (not recorded which). This sequence originates from a woman aged 25 to 39 who had been exposed to COVID-19. The chain links TRBV28 to TRBJ2-1; the D is unclear. The CDR3 region has the DNA TGTGCCAGCAGTTTATCCCCCTCCCAGCAGTTCTTC. This gives the protein CASSLSPSQQFF.